This T cell receptor beta chain was retrieved from a study of beta chain features in type 1 diabetes. Since all of the isolated RNA was reverse transcribed, expressed TCRB transcripts were what got sequenced. Assay used: immunoSEQ multiplex PCR; TCRdb lists only in-frame clones, some missing. Of 360,000 or so clones listed, about 18% are singletons. Turning to this clone: Other DNA sequences in the same sample also yield this CDR3.

Trimming cost V 1 base and J 1 base, with 12 bases left between them. The CDR3 has 16 amino acids. Germline-derived CDR1 and CDR2 are SEHNR and FQNEAQ (reference sequence). This sequence originates from a woman under 30 in good health. The chain combines TRBV7-9 with TRBJ2-3, with D possibly matching TRBD2 (6 bases). Material for sequencing was naive CD4+ T cells from blood. The CDR3 loop is CASSLGLADRTDTQYF. CDR3 in DNA: TGTGCCAGCAGCTTAGGGTTAGCGGACCGCACAGATACGCAGTATTTT.